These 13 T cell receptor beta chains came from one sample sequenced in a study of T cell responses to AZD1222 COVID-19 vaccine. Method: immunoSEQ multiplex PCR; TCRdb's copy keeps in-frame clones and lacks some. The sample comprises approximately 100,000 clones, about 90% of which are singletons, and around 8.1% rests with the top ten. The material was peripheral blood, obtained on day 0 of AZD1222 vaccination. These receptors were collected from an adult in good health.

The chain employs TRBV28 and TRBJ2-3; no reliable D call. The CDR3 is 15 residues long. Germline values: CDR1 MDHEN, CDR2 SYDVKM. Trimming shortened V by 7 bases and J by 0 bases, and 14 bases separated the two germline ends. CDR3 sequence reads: CASIPHTTSTDTQYF. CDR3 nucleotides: TGTGCCAGCATTCCTCATACTACTAGCACAGATACGCAGTATTTT.

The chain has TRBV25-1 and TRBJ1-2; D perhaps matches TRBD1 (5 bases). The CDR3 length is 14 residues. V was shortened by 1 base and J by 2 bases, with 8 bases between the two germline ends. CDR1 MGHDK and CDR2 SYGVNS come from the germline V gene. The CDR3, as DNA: TGTGCCAGCAGTGAATTCGGGGGGAACTATGGCTACACCTTC. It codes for CASSEFGGNYGYTF.

The CDR3 sequence: CASSLRGADTQYF. The DNA of the CDR3 is TGTGCCAGCAGTTTGCGGGGTGCAGATACGCAGTATTTT. This sequence joins TRBV28 and TRBJ2-3; the D gene is possibly TRBD2 (6 bases). Trimming removed 3 bases from V and 4 bases from J, with 8 bases in between. Germline-derived CDR1 and CDR2 are MDHEN and SYDVKM. The CDR3 has 13 residues.

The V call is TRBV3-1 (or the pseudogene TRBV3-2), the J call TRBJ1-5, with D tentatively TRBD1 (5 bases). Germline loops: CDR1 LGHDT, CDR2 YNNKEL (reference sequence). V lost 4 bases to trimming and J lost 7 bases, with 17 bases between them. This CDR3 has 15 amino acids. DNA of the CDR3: TGTGCCAGCAGCCTTCTGAGCAGGGTGAAGCAGCCCCAGCATTTT. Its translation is CASSLLSRVKQPQHF.

CDR3 nucleotides: TGTGCCACCCCCCAGGTACCAAAGGATTCACCCCTCCACTTT. It is translated as CATPQVPKDSPLHF. The chain carries TRBV19 and TRBJ1-6; D is undetermined. The V gene's germline CDR1 is LNHDA and CDR2 SQIVND (reference sequence). The CDR3 sequence is 14 residues long. Trimming cost V 10 bases and J 8 bases, with 18 bases left between them. Based on the CDR3 plus reference TRBV19 and TRBJ1-6, the full variable domain is DGGITQSPKYLFRKEGQNVTLSCEQNLNHDAMYWYRQDPGQGLRLIYYSQIVNDFQKGDIAEGYSVSREKKESFPLTVTSAQKNPTAFYLCATPQVPKDSPLHFGNGTRLTVT.

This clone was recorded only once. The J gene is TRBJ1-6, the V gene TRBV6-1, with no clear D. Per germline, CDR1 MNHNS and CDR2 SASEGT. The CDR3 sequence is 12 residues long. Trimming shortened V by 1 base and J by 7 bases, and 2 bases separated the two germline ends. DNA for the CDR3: TGTGCCAGCAGTGAAGGAAATTCACCCCTCCACTTT. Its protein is CASSEGNSPLHF.

CDR3 bases: TGTGCCAGCAGCCGTGGGACAGGGGGCGTTCAGCCCCAGCATTTT. Translating gives CASSRGTGGVQPQHF. This chain joins TRBV3-1 (or the pseudogene TRBV3-2) and TRBJ1-5; 12 bases are a match to TRBD1. V gave up 4 bases and J gave up 6 bases; unmatched junction bases: 4. CDR3 length equals 15 residues. Germline-derived CDR1 and CDR2 are LGHDT and YNNKEL (reference sequence).

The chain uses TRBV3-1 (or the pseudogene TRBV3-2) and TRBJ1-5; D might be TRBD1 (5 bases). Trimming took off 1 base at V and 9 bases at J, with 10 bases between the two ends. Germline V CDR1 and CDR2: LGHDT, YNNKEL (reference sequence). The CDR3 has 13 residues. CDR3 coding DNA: TGTGCCAGCAGCCAAGCCGACAGACCGCCCCAGCATTTT. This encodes CASSQADRPPQHF.

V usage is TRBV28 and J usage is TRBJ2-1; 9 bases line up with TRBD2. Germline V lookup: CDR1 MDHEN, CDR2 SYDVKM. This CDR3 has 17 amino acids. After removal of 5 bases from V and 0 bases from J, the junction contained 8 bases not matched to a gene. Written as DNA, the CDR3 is TGTGCCAGCAGTGGGGGACTAGCTGCCAGCTCCTACAATGAGCAGTTCTTC. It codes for CASSGGLAASSYNEQFF. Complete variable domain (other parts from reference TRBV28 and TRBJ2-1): DVKVTQSSRYLVKRTGEKVFLECVQDMDHENMFWYRQDPGLGLRLIYFSYDVKMKEKGDIPEGYSVSREKKERFSLILESASTNQTSMYLCASSGGLAASSYNEQFFGPGTRLTVL.

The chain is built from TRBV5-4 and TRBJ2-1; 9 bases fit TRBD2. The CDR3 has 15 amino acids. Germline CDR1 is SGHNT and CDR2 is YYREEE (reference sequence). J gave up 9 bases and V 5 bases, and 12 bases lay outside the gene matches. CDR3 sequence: CASSSGGGAGSEQFF. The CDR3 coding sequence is TGTGCCAGCAGTTCCGGCGGGGGGGCGGGGTCTGAGCAGTTCTTC.

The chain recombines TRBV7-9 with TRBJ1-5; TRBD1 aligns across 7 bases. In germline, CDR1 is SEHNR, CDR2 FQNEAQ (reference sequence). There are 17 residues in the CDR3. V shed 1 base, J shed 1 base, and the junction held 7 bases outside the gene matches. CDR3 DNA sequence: TGTGCCAGCAGCTTAGTTATTGCACAGGGGAGCAATCAGCCCCAGCATTTT. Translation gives CASSLVIAQGSNQPQHF.

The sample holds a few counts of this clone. For the CDR3, the DNA is TGTGCCAGCAGTGAAGGGCCTACGATGCGCTACACCTTC. Amino acids: CASSEGPTMRYTF. V usage is TRBV6-1 and J usage is TRBJ1-2; D unresolved. The V end lost 1 base, the J end lost 9 bases, and 12 bases lay between the germline ends. CDR3 length: 13 amino acids. Germline lookup yields CDR1 MNHNS and CDR2 SASEGT.

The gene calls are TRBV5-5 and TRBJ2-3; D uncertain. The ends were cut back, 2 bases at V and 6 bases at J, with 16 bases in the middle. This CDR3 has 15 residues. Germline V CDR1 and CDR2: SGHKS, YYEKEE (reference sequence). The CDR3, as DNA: TGTGCCAGCAGCTTTGGGCATGGAATCGGTGATACGCAGTATTTT. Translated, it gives CASSFGHGIGDTQYF.